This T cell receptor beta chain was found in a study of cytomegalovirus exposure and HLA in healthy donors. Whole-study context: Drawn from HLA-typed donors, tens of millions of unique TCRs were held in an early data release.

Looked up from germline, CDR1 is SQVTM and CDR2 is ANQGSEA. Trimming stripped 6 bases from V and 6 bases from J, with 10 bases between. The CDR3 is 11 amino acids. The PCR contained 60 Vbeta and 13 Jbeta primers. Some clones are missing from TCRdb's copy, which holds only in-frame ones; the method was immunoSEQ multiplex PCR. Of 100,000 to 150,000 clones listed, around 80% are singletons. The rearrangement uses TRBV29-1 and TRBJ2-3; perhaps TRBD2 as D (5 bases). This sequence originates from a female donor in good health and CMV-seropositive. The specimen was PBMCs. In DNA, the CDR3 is TGCAGCGTGTCAAGCGGTGATACGCAGTATTTT. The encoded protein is CSVSSGDTQYF.